Only one count was recorded for the clone carrying this TCR beta chain. This record comes from a study of T cell responses to AZD1222 COVID-19 vaccine. Sequencing was performed with immunoSEQ multiplex PCR; in TCRdb, only in-frame clones are kept and a portion is missing. This table has around 160,000 clones, 92% appearing once. The CDR3 totals 15 residues. With V trimmed by 6 bases and J by 4 bases, 9 bases remained unmatched. Germline CDR1 is WNHNN and CDR2 is SYGVQD (reference sequence). This specimen consisted of peripheral blood, obtained 28 days after the second AZD1222 dose. The sequence was collected from an adult who received the AZD1222 COVID-19 vaccine. The gene calls are TRBV10-1 and TRBJ1-2; 9 nucleotides agree with TRBD1. This CDR3 is CASSPGQGPGYGYTF. The CDR3 DNA reads TGCGCCAGCAGCCCGGGACAGGGACCCGGCTATGGCTACACCTTC.